The clone carrying this T cell receptor beta chain was seen many times. Antigen: not known. The entry originates in a study of breast tumors, draining lymph nodes, adjacent tissues. V was cut by 5 bases and J by 4 bases, with 9 bases left in between. Per the germline V gene, CDR1 is SGHDT and CDR2 is YYEEEE. This CDR3 comprises 12 residues. Samples came from axillary lymph nodes draining the breast cancer. TCRdb recomputed calls from the multiplex PCR reads with MiXCR, one row per CDR3 protein. The table shows approximately 280,000 distinct CDR3 sequences, with 30% occurring only once. General study results and limits: Luminal-like breast cancer showed significantly higher tumor–nontumor repertoire similarity than basal-like.

The V gene is TRBV5-6, the J gene TRBJ1-2; D perhaps matches TRBD1 (5 bases). The source material was axillary lymph node tissue. The sequence was obtained from a female donor with breast cancer. Some clones in this sample may be carry-over from other donors' samples. The CDR3 here is CASRLRGYGYTF. The CDR3 DNA reads TGTGCCAGCAGGTTAAGGGGCTATGGCTACACCTTC.